One sample yielded the 3 T cell receptor beta chains listed below, sequenced in a study of T and B cells in COVID-19 patients (dated by TCRdb to 2020 to 2021). TRB repertoires were amplified from 250-500 ng of genomic DNA extracted from blood. The sequencer was an Illumina MiSeq. Multiplex PCR with BIOMED2 TRB-A/B primer pools was used to amplify TRB rearrangements. Using fastp trimming at Q25 and MiXCR clonotype assembly, TCRdb reanalyzed the public sequencing data and kept in-frame beta chains. Each entry merges the rows of one CDR3 protein and shows their most common DNA and genes. For this sample the table gives over 15,000 distinct CDR3 sequences, of which just over 35% were detected only once. The biggest ten clones account for 16% of the sample. Sequencing was performed on blood. All receptors come from a human donor with active COVID-19.

This chain links TRBV27 with TRBJ2-7; D assignment may be TRBD1 or TRBD2 (6 bases each). This CDR3 comprises 13 residues. Germline V gene lookup returns CDR1 MNHEY and CDR2 SMNVEV (reference sequence). Trimming pared 6 bases from V and 3 bases from J, leaving 12 bases between. As DNA, the CDR3 is TGTGCCAGCAGCGGGGGCCTTGACTACGAGCAGTACTTC. This sequence encodes CASSGGLDYEQYF.

V gene TRBV18 combines with J gene TRBJ1-1; no clear D gene. Germline CDR1 and CDR2: KGHSH and LQKENI. The germline V and J ends were trimmed by 0 bases and 1 base, with 12 bases remaining between them. The CDR3 sequence is 16 residues long. The CDR3 loop is CASSPPTVGKNTEAFF. The CDR3 DNA reads TGTGCCAGCTCACCACCGACCGTGGGTAAGAACACTGAAGCTTTCTTT.

The chain combines TRBV7-2 with TRBJ1-1; 8 bases line up with TRBD1. CDR1 is SGHTA, CDR2 FQGNSA, per germline. The CDR3 extends over 13 amino acids. V was clipped by 5 bases and J by 10 bases; unmatched bases: 9. CDR3 DNA: TGTGCCAGCAGCCCTTCGACAGGGGTTGGAGCTTTCTTT. Its protein product is CASSPSTGVGAFF.